The TCR beta chain described here comes from a study of T cells after yellow fever vaccination (dated 2019 in TCRdb). About the full investigation: The SMART-Seq v4 Ultra Low Input RNA kit was used to prepare libraries from fractions with low cell numbers. Bulk TCR alpha and beta repertoires were sequenced longitudinally to track T-cell clones before and after primary and booster YFV17D yellow fever vaccination. Two healthy male donors, one aged 18 to 30 and one aged 30 to 39 years, were included in the cohort. Blood was collected at multiple timepoints before and after primary and secondary immunization, and bulk PBMC replicates and cell subsets were isolated. Points the paper makes about the study in general: Most clones expanded after primary vaccination were re-detected after the booster (96% of CD4 and 80% to 90% of CD8), suggesting broad memory maintenance. Because the study included only a couple of donors, the extent to which the findings can be generalized is limited. Computational filtering was needed because FACS-sorted repertoires could contain abundant contaminating clonotypes from the bulk population. A small fraction of clonotypes appeared in both the CD4 and CD8 compartments, likely as a result of convergent recombination. Compared with the primary T-cell response, the secondary T-cell response was weaker but faster, peaking on day 5 rather than day 15.

CDR1 and CDR2 were assigned from the germline V gene as MGHDK and SYGVNS. The CDR3 goes from the cysteine to the phenylalanine over 12 residues. Only the CDR3 portion is preserved as DNA: 36 bases, with reading frame beginning at the first base. V is pruned by 2 bases and J by 14 bases, leaving 4 bases of the junction without a gene match. Taken with the paper, the label for treatment or condition translates to: live attenuated yellow fever vaccine strain. PBMCs were isolated from peripheral blood using a standard Ficoll-Paque protocol. CD4 and CD8 T-cell fractions were isolated with Dynabeads CD4 and CD8 positive selection kits. TriZol was used to extract RNA from bulk PBMCs, CD4 and CD8 fractions, and dextramer-positive and dextramer-negative fractions. TCR cDNA was synthesized by 5'RACE template switching, which introduced a universal primer site and unique molecular identifiers. Priming for cDNA synthesis came from both the TCR alpha and TCR beta constant segments. Library amplification involved two PCR steps, and the second step added sample barcodes and sequencing adapters. Sequencing of libraries was performed on Illumina HiSeq 2500 (2x100 bp) or NovaSeq (2x150 bp). Concerning the study's data processing: MIGEC handled demultiplexing of reads and collapsing into UMI consensus sequences, while MiXCR performed V(D)J alignment. Using edgeR on replicate PBMC samples, clonotypes were called vaccine-responding if FDR was below 0.01 and the log2 fold change was above 5 up to day 15. CD4 or CD8 identity was assigned to each bulk clonotype according to whether the clonotype was present at higher abundance in the sequenced CD4 repertoire or the sequenced CD8 repertoire. TCRdb trimmed the raw reads at Q25, called clones with MiXCR and kept productive beta chains. Rows merge per CDR3 protein into single entries with the most common DNA and genes. For this entry, the V and J calls and clone size follow TCRdb and not the study's own pipeline. Across this sample there are roughly 120,000 distinct CDR3 sequences, with 6.5% to 9% seen only once. Around 25% of the sample is taken by the ten largest.

A word on this clonotype: This receptor's antigen is unknown. There are no base qualities to consult, and no much larger clone falls within one base.

The material sequenced was CD8+ T cells sorted from PBMCs, taken 45 days after the yellow fever booster vaccination. The sequence was collected from a man aged 25-45 years who received the YFV17D yellow fever vaccine. The chain couples TRBV25-1 to TRBJ2-4; 9 nucleotides in the junction match TRBD2. The DNA reads as follows: TGTGCCAGCAGTGAAGCTAGCGGGAACGAGTACTTC. This yields the protein CASSEASGNEYF.